These 29 T cell receptor beta chains share one sample of origin, sequenced in a study of identifying expanded T cells in peripheral blood. Clones were sequenced by immunoSEQ multiplex PCR, and TCRdb holds only the in-frame ones, with some missing. The table includes about 85,000 clones, approximately 90% detected once. Sequenced: blood. These receptor sequences come from a person aged 18 to 75 in good health.

The rearrangement joins TRBV5-5 to TRBJ2-2; possibly TRBD1 for D (5 bases). V lost 1 base and J 5 bases, leaving 18 bases between the germline ends. CDR3 length equals 17 residues. Looked up from germline, CDR1 is SGHKS and CDR2 is YYEKEE (reference sequence). The CDR3 loop is CASSLSIRAVETGELFF. Here the CDR3 DNA reads TGTGCCAGCAGCTTGTCAATCAGGGCTGTAGAAACCGGGGAGCTGTTTTTT.

The chain combines TRBV4-3 with TRBJ1-2, with D uncertain. The V end was cut by 0 bases, the J end by 4 bases, with 12 bases between. Germline loops: CDR1 LGHNA, CDR2 YSLEER. The CDR3 contains 15 residues. CDR3 DNA sequence: TGCGCCAGCAGCCAAGATTTTGGGGAGACCTATGGCTACACCTTC. This gives the protein CASSQDFGETYGYTF.

V and J are TRBV6-6 and TRBJ2-1; D not certain. The germline CDR1 and CDR2 sequences are MNHNY and SVGAGI (reference sequence). The CDR3 totals 14 residues. V dropped 8 bases and J dropped 6 bases, with 17 bases sitting between them. The CDR3 region has the DNA TGTGCCAGCCGCCCGACTGGGGATGCCAATGAGCAGTTCTTC. It yields the protein CASRPTGDANEQFF.

V and J are TRBV2 and TRBJ2-3; D gene unclear. Germline-derived CDR1 and CDR2 are SNHLY and FYNNEI. The CDR3 has 12 residues. V was shortened by 10 bases and J by 2 bases, with 10 bases between the two germline ends. The CDR3 here is CATRHYTDTQYF. CDR3 bases: TGTGCCACCAGGCACTACACAGATACGCAGTATTTT.

V and J are TRBV9 and TRBJ1-6; the match to TRBD1 covers 7 bases. The CDR3 sequence is 17 residues long. V shed 4 bases and J 8 bases; nucleotides not matched to a gene: 15. The germline CDR1 and CDR2 sequences are SGDLS and YYNGEE. CDR3 in amino acids: CASSSLITGDGDSPLHF. The DNA for the CDR3 is TGTGCCAGCAGCTCTCTAATAACAGGGGACGGAGATTCACCCCTCCACTTT. Full variable domain (outside the CDR3, taken from reference TRBV9 and TRBJ1-6): DSGVTQTPKHLITATGQRVTLRCSPRSGDLSVYWYQQSLDQGLQFLIQYYNGEERAKGNILERFSAQQFPDLHSELNLSSLELGDSALYFCASSSLITGDGDSPLHFGNGTRLTVT.

This chain joins TRBV6-5 and TRBJ1-3; no definite D call. CDR1 is MNHEY, CDR2 SVGAGI, per germline. The CDR3 consists of 12 residues. The V end lost 5 bases, the J end lost 4 bases, and 6 bases lay between the germline ends. CDR3 loop: CASSALGNTIYF. The CDR3 bases are TGTGCCAGCAGTGCCCTCGGAAACACCATATATTTT.

The chain is built from TRBV7-2 and TRBJ2-7, with 14 bases fitting TRBD2. Trimming removed 5 bases from V and 4 bases from J; junction bases left unmatched: 4. Germline values: CDR1 SGHTA, CDR2 FQGNSA. This CDR3 region has 15 residues. CDR3 nucleotides: TGTGCCAGCAGCCAGACTAGCGGGGGGGCGTACGAGCAGTACTTC. This gives the protein CASSQTSGGAYEQYF.

The chain combines TRBV11-2 with TRBJ1-2, with D unresolved. The CDR3 spans 15 residues. The germline CDR1 and CDR2 sequences are SGHAT and FQNNGV. V shed 1 base and J shed 0 bases, with 9 bases lying between them. The CDR3 bases are TGTGCCAGCAGCTTAGGACCCTGGGCTAACTATGGCTACACCTTC. This encodes CASSLGPWANYGYTF.

The chain joins TRBV29-1 to TRBJ2-2; D gene uncertain. V dropped 0 bases and J dropped 4 bases, with 6 bases sitting between them. This CDR3 is built from 13 residues. The V gene's germline CDR1 is SQVTM and CDR2 ANQGSEA. The CDR3 sequence is CSVEDLSTGELFF. The CDR3 coding sequence is TGCAGCGTTGAAGATCTCAGCACCGGGGAGCTGTTTTTT.

This clone has just one count. The genes are TRBV6-1 and TRBJ2-3; 10 nucleotides match TRBD2. V shed 0 bases, J shed 3 bases, and the junction held 15 bases outside the gene matches. The CDR3 is 20 residues long. Germline V gene sequence: CDR1 MNHNS, CDR2 SASEGT. This CDR3 is CASSEALGLAGVLRTDTQYF. The DNA for the CDR3 is TGTGCCAGCAGTGAAGCTCTCGGGCTAGCGGGGGTCTTAAGGACAGATACGCAGTATTTT.

The chain couples TRBV10-3 to TRBJ2-1; 8 nucleotides agree with TRBD1. The V and J ends lost 3 bases and 4 bases, in that order; junction bases with no gene match: 2. CDR3 length equals 14 residues. Germline CDR1 is ENHRY and CDR2 is SYGVKD. CDR3 protein: CAISDHRGYNEQFF. CDR3 in DNA: TGTGCCATCAGTGACCACAGGGGGTACAATGAGCAGTTCTTC.

In DNA form, the CDR3 reads TGTGCCAGCAGTTCGGGAAAAATGAACACTGAAGCTTTCTTT. As protein: CASSSGKMNTEAFF. The J gene is TRBJ1-1, the V gene TRBV6-5, with D hard to call. CDR1 is MNHEY and CDR2 is SVGAGI in the germline V gene. V was clipped by 4 bases and J by 0 bases, with 9 bases between them. The CDR3 loop spans 14 amino acids.

The chain couples TRBV7-6 to TRBJ1-3, with 7 bases matching TRBD1. This CDR3 region has 14 residues. V was clipped by 5 bases and J by 3 bases; unmatched bases: 4. Germline V gene sequence: CDR1 SGHVS, CDR2 FNYEAQ. The CDR3 coding sequence is TGTGCCAGCAGCCCCGGACAGGTTGGAAACACCATATATTTT. It specifies CASSPGQVGNTIYF.

The CDR3 here is CASSPGGASYGYTF. Here the CDR3 DNA reads TGCGCCAGCAGCCCAGGGGGCGCTTCTTATGGCTACACCTTC. The chain couples TRBV5-1 to TRBJ1-2; 8 nucleotides agree with TRBD1. CDR1 is SGHRS, CDR2 YFSETQ, per germline. The ends lost 4 bases at V and 5 bases at J; junction bases unmatched: 7. The CDR3 is made up of 14 amino acids.

The chain combines TRBV21-1 with TRBJ2-7; TRBD2, the D gene given by the table, was not confirmed from the DNA. TRBV21-1 counts as a pseudogene. This CDR3 comprises 20 residues. The CDR3 bases are TGTGCCAGCAGCAAAGTGTTAATAGTTTACGGGACTAGCGGGACTAACGAGCAGTACTTC. This gives the protein CASSKVLIVYGTSGTNEQYF.

This chain connects TRBV5-6 to TRBJ1-2; 7 bases agree with TRBD1. Unmatched junction bases numbered 7, after V lost 2 bases and J lost 0 bases. The V gene's germline CDR1 is SGHDT and CDR2 YYEEEE. CDR3 length: 16 residues. The CDR3 is CASSLGTVYSNYGYTF. In nucleotides, the CDR3 is TGTGCCAGCAGCTTAGGGACAGTCTATTCTAACTATGGCTACACCTTC. The full variable domain, completed using reference TRBV5-6 and TRBJ1-2, is DAGVTQSPTHLIKTRGQQVTLRCSPKSGHDTVSWYQQALGQGPQFIFQYYEEEERQRGNFPDRFSGHQFPNYSSELNVNALLLGDSALYLCASSLGTVYSNYGYTFGSGTRLTVV.

The count of this clone is one. V gene TRBV12-5 combines with J gene TRBJ1-6; 7 bases map to TRBD1. Looked up from germline, CDR1 is LGHNT and CDR2 is FRNRAP. The CDR3 runs to 13 residues. J gave up 8 bases and V 7 bases, and 5 bases lay outside the gene matches. CDR3 coding DNA: TGTGCTAGTGCCCCGACAGGGTATTCACCCCTCCACTTT. It yields the protein CASAPTGYSPLHF.

The chain carries TRBV19 and TRBJ2-1; D is unresolved. CDR3 length equals 15 residues. Germline V gene lookup returns CDR1 LNHDA and CDR2 SQIVND (reference sequence). Trimming left V 3 bases short and J 3 bases short, with 12 bases between. This CDR3 is CASSIGHPRYNEQFF. The CDR3 region has the DNA TGTGCCAGTAGTATCGGCCACCCCCGCTACAATGAGCAGTTCTTC.

The chain joins TRBV27 to TRBJ2-7, with TRBD1 matching over 8 bases. The CDR3 has 16 residues. The V segment lost 3 bases and the J segment 0 bases; nucleotides outside the gene matches: 7. The germline V gene has CDR1 MNHEY and CDR2 SMNVEV (reference sequence). CDR3 region: CASSFGQGKSSYEQYF. In DNA, the CDR3 is TGTGCCAGCAGTTTTGGACAGGGTAAGAGCTCCTACGAGCAGTACTTC.

This clone was seen only once. CDR3: CASSLVGDNEQFF. In DNA form, the CDR3 reads TGTGCCAGCAGCTTGGTCGGTGACAATGAGCAGTTCTTC. V usage is TRBV5-4 and J usage is TRBJ2-1; D unclear. Per germline, CDR1 SGHNT and CDR2 YYREEE (reference sequence). This CDR3 has 13 amino acids. V was shortened by 0 bases and J by 5 bases, with 6 bases between the two germline ends.

This clone was seen ten or more times. J is TRBJ1-2 and V is TRBV7-9; D is perhaps TRBD1 (5 bases). V was shortened by 5 bases and J by 8 bases, with 24 bases between the two germline ends. Germline V lookup: CDR1 SEHNR, CDR2 FQNEAQ (reference sequence). This CDR3 is 16 amino acids long. The CDR3: CASSAPVVGEMEGYTF. CDR3 DNA: TGTGCCAGCAGCGCCCCGGTCGTGGGGGAAATGGAGGGCTACACCTTC.

The rearrangement joins TRBV5-1 to TRBJ1-1; 7 nucleotides align to TRBD1. Germline-derived CDR1 and CDR2 are SGHRS and YFSETQ. The CDR3 totals 16 residues. J was trimmed by 1 base and V by 2 bases; bases with no gene match: 8. CDR3 sequence: CASSFGVRGRNTEAFF. CDR3 bases: TGCGCCAGCAGCTTCGGAGTCAGGGGGAGGAACACTGAAGCTTTCTTT.

V and J are TRBV5-1 and TRBJ1-2; 10 bases align to TRBD1. J lost 3 bases, V lost 4 bases, and 3 bases had no gene match. The CDR3 covers 14 residues. Germline CDR1 reads SGHRS; CDR2 reads YFSETQ. The CDR3 nucleotides are TGCGCCAGCAGCGCCGGGACAGGGGACTATGGCTACACCTTC. Its protein product is CASSAGTGDYGYTF.

This chain links TRBV19 with TRBJ2-1; D assignment may be TRBD1 or TRBD2 (6 bases each). The CDR3 covers 14 residues. V lost 9 bases, J lost 3 bases, and 15 bases lay in between. Germline values: CDR1 LNHDA, CDR2 SQIVND (reference sequence). This CDR3 is CASEEGGGYNEQFF. Written as DNA, the CDR3 is TGTGCCAGCGAGGAGGGGGGAGGCTACAATGAGCAGTTCTTC.

This chain joins TRBV6-5 and TRBJ1-5; tentatively, D is TRBD1 (6 bases). Trimming took 10 bases from V and 6 from J, leaving 19 bases between them. This CDR3 comprises 14 residues. The V gene's germline CDR1 is MNHEY and CDR2 SVGAGI. CDR3 sequence (DNA): TGTGCCACGGCGCGTGGGGGCTTGGGTCAGCCCCAGCATTTT. Encoded protein: CATARGGLGQPQHF.

The gene calls are TRBV4-3 and TRBJ1-1; D is perhaps TRBD1 (6 bases). Per germline, CDR1 LGHNA and CDR2 YSLEER. The CDR3 consists of 17 residues. Trimming took off 3 bases at V and 0 bases at J, with 17 bases between the two ends. CDR3 nucleotide sequence: TGCGCCAGCAGCCAGGAAACAGGGATATCCCTGAACACTGAAGCTTTCTTT. Translated, it gives CASSQETGISLNTEAFF.

The chain employs TRBV18 and TRBJ2-1; TRBD2 might be the D (7 bases). CDR1 KGHSH and CDR2 LQKENI come from the germline V gene. V gave up 3 bases and J gave up 6 bases, with 18 bases separating them. The CDR3 covers 16 residues. Here the CDR3 DNA reads TGTGCCAGCTCACCGGCCGCGGGGGCTAGGGGCAATGAGCAGTTCTTC. Translated, it gives CASSPAAGARGNEQFF.

This clone was picked up one time. The rearrangement links TRBV7-6 to TRBJ2-7; 8 bases match TRBD1. With 5 bases clipped from V and 0 bases from J, the junction kept 9 bases outside the gene matches. The CDR3 length is 16 residues. The germline CDR1 and CDR2 sequences are SGHVS and FNYEAQ. The CDR3: CASSPRQGPSSYEQYF. The CDR3 region has the DNA TGTGCCAGCAGCCCTCGACAGGGGCCCTCCTCCTACGAGCAGTACTTC.

This clone has just one count. The chain has TRBV4-3 and TRBJ1-1, with no clear D. Trimming shortened V by 0 bases and J by 7 bases, and 12 bases separated the two germline ends. This CDR3 has 14 amino acids. Germline V gene lookup returns CDR1 LGHNA and CDR2 YSLEER. CDR3 in DNA: TGCGCCAGCAGCCAAGAAGGAGGGCAGGTTGAAGCTTTCTTT. This translates into CASSQEGGQVEAFF.